Presented here are 13 T cell receptor beta chains from one specimen sequenced in a study of OX40 agonist ivuxolimab in advanced cancers. Sequenced by immunoSEQ multiplex PCR; TCRdb stores in-frame clones only, minus some. The table records 30,000 to 35,000 clones, 70% to 85% of them present only once. The source material was CD4+ or CD8+ T cells sorted from blood, sampled in a trial of the OX40 agonist ivuxolimab. These receptors all stem from an adult with an advanced solid tumor such as melanoma, head and neck, liver or kidney cancer.

The rearrangement uses TRBV5-5 and TRBJ2-3, with 12 bases that match TRBD2. CDR3 size: 17 residues. The germline gives CDR1 SGHKS, CDR2 YYEKEE (reference sequence). Trimming cost V 3 bases and J 1 base; bases outside gene matches: 6. The DNA for the CDR3 is TGTGCCAGCAGCTGGGCCGGACTAGCGGGACGCACAGATACGCAGTATTTT. This translates into CASSWAGLAGRTDTQYF.

This chain joins TRBV29-1 and TRBJ2-5; D is possibly TRBD1 or TRBD2 (5 bases each). In germline, CDR1 is SQVTM, CDR2 ANQGSEA. The CDR3 has 12 residues. The V end lost 7 bases, the J end lost 2 bases, and 11 bases lay between the germline ends. CDR3 bases: TGCAGCGCCTCGAGGGGACAAGAGACCCAGTACTTC. It codes for CSASRGQETQYF.

V is TRBV28 and J is TRBJ2-5; possibly TRBD2 for D (5 bases). CDR1 and CDR2 from the germline V gene are MDHEN and SYDVKM. Trimming removed 4 bases from V and 4 bases from J, with 16 bases in between. The CDR3 runs 15 residues. CDR3 DNA sequence: TGTGCCAGCAGTTCGCCCGGTCGGGAAGGAGAGACCCAGTACTTC. The encoded protein is CASSSPGREGETQYF.

The J gene is TRBJ2-7, the V gene TRBV2, with TRBD2 identical over 11 bases. The CDR3 covers 13 residues. CDR1 is SNHLY and CDR2 is FYNNEI in the germline V gene. Germline trimming cut 6 bases from V and 3 bases from J; bases unmatched to any gene: 1. CDR3 region: CASRGTSGYEQYF. The CDR3 nucleotides read TGTGCCAGCAGGGGGACTAGCGGCTACGAGCAGTACTTC.

The chain is built from TRBV30 and TRBJ1-5; TRBD1 agrees at 7 bases. Germline V CDR1 and CDR2: GTSNPN, SVGIG (reference sequence). With V trimmed by 1 base and J by 1 base, 4 bases remained unmatched. This CDR3 has 15 amino acids. The CDR3 DNA reads TGTGCCTGGAGTGCGCTGACAGGGAGCAATCAGCCCCAGCATTTT. Amino acids: CAWSALTGSNQPQHF.

V is TRBV2 and J is TRBJ2-7; TRBD1 agrees at 8 bases. There are 15 residues in the CDR3. Germline assignment: CDR1 SNHLY and CDR2 FYNNEI. J gave up 3 bases and V 3 bases, and 7 bases lay outside the gene matches. The CDR3 reads CASSEEQGDIYEQYF. In nucleotides, the CDR3 is TGTGCCAGCAGTGAGGAACAGGGGGATATCTACGAGCAGTACTTC.

This chain joins TRBV6-1 and TRBJ1-5; D remains unclear. Trimming took 1 base from V and 4 from J, leaving 11 bases between them. The germline V gene encodes CDR1 MNHNS and CDR2 SASEGT. This CDR3 is 15 amino acids long. CDR3 in DNA: TGTGCCAGCAGTGAAGGGCAGGTCGAGAATCAGCCCCAGCATTTT. This codes for CASSEGQVENQPQHF.

The V and J genes are TRBV19 and TRBJ1-1, with TRBD1 matching over 8 bases. V lost 6 bases and J lost 4; bases outside the gene matches: 4. The CDR3 is made up of 13 amino acids. The germline V gene has CDR1 LNHDA and CDR2 SQIVND (reference sequence). In DNA, the CDR3 is TGTGCCAGTAGCTCGACAGGGGCCACTGAAGCTTTCTTT. Its protein product is CASSSTGATEAFF. Full variable domain (outside the CDR3, taken from reference TRBV19 and TRBJ1-1): DGGITQSPKYLFRKEGQNVTLSCEQNLNHDAMYWYRQDPGQGLRLIYYSQIVNDFQKGDIAEGYSVSREKKESFPLTVTSAQKNPTAFYLCASSSTGATEAFFGQGTRLTVV.

This clone was counted once. V usage is TRBV6-5 and J usage is TRBJ1-1; D perhaps matches TRBD1 (5 bases). Trimming took off 5 bases at V and 7 bases at J, with 11 bases between the two ends. The CDR3 spans 12 residues. In germline, CDR1 is MNHEY, CDR2 SVGAGI. The CDR3: CASSVTTGEAFF. In nucleotides, the CDR3 is TGTGCCAGCAGTGTAACAACAGGTGAAGCTTTCTTT.

The V call is TRBV12-5, the J call TRBJ2-4; the D gene is possibly TRBD2 (5 bases). Trimming cost V 0 bases and J 0 bases, with 9 bases left between them. CDR3 length equals 16 residues. CDR1 and CDR2 (germline): LGHNT, FRNRAP. The CDR3 protein is CASGLVGRGAKNIQYF. The DNA of the CDR3 is TGTGCTAGTGGTTTGGTGGGTCGGGGAGCCAAAAACATTCAGTACTTC.

About this clone: Other DNA sequences from this sample encode an identical CDR3 as well. DNA for the CDR3: TGTGCCAGCAGTTTTCTAGCGGGCACAGATACGCAGTATTTT. Amino acid sequence: CASSFLAGTDTQYF. V and J are TRBV28 and TRBJ2-3; 7 bases are shared with TRBD2. V lost 3 bases to trimming and J lost 1 base; unmatched junction nucleotides: 1. Per the germline V gene, CDR1 is MDHEN and CDR2 is SYDVKM. CDR3 length: 14 residues.

J is TRBJ1-2 and V is TRBV5-6; 7 bases map to TRBD1. Per germline, CDR1 SGHDT and CDR2 YYEEEE. The CDR3 has 15 residues. Trimming removed 1 base from V and 5 bases from J; junction bases left unmatched: 8. CDR3 sequence (DNA): TGTGCCAGCAGCTTGCGCCAGGGGGAGCGGTATGGCTACACCTTC. Translating gives CASSLRQGERYGYTF.

This rearrangement joins TRBV19 to TRBJ2-4, with 7 bases lining up with TRBD1. The CDR3 is 15 amino acids. CDR1 is LNHDA, CDR2 SQIVND, per germline (reference sequence). J gave up 6 bases and V 0 bases, and 5 bases lay outside the gene matches. CDR3 sequence: CASSIDRTGVNIQYF. In DNA form, the CDR3 reads TGTGCCAGTAGTATAGATCGAACAGGGGTAAACATTCAGTACTTC.